This entry is about one T cell receptor (beta chain). As yet, its antigen is unknown. From germline, CDR1 is ENHRY and CDR2 SYGVKD. V was cut by 6 bases and J by 6 bases, with 15 bases left in between. The CDR3 has 13 amino acids. The data stem from a study of OX40 agonist ivuxolimab in advanced cancers. On the study more broadly: Patients got intravenous ivuxolimab at 0.01 to 10 mg/kg every 2 weeks. Study-level points and caveats: At 0.1 to 3.0 mg/kg and by week 6, CD4+ and CD8+ T cells in the blood had expanded clonally. The investigators did not determine what antigen specificity the expanded peripheral T cells had.

Measured with immunoSEQ multiplex PCR; TCRdb has only the in-frame clones, and not every one. The sample shows 70,000 to 100,000 clones, 89% of them seen only once. On cycle 4 day 1 and cycle 7 day 1, as well as at baseline, blood was sampled. The source material was CD4+ or CD8+ T cells sorted from blood, sampled in a trial of the OX40 agonist ivuxolimab. The source is an adult with an advanced solid tumor such as melanoma, head and neck, liver or kidney cancer. The genes are TRBV10-3 and TRBJ2-7; D may correspond to TRBD1 or TRBD2 (6 bases each). The CDR3 sequence: CAIRGDGGGEQYF. The CDR3, as DNA: TGTGCCATCAGAGGGGACGGAGGGGGCGAGCAGTACTTC.